These T cell receptor beta chains were read from a single sample in a study of shared clonotypes between healthy human individuals. Sequencing was performed with immunoSEQ multiplex PCR; in TCRdb, only in-frame clones are kept and a portion is missing. Of millions of clones listed, roughly 96% are singletons. Sequencing was carried out using naive CD4+ T cells sorted from blood. These receptors were taken from a young man in good health. Both conserved end residues are part of each CDR3. A D gene is named only where the DNA matches it firmly. Expanded clones are given a class, and other clones once, few, many or no size at all.

- TRBJ1-1 TRBV7-2 - TGTGCCAGCAGCCTTAGCCTGAACACTGAAGCTTTCTTT CASSLSLNTEAFF
- TRBJ1-2 TRBV9 - TGTGCCAGCAGCGCCCAGGTAGGAGCTAACTATGGCTACACCTTC CASSAQVGANYGYTF
- TRBJ2-3 TRBV5-1 - TGCGCCAGCAGGCCTTTCCCAGGGGGCACAGATACGCAGTATTTT CASRPFPGGTDTQYF
- TRBJ2-7 TRBV7-9 - TGTGCCAGCAGCCCCCTAAGGGCTAGCTCCTACGAGCAGTACTTC CASSPLRASSYEQYF
- TRBJ1-3 TRBV19 - TGTGCCAGTACTACCATAAGGGCGGCCTTTCCCTCTGGAAACACCATATATTTT CASTTIRAAFPSGNTIYF
once TRBJ2-2 TRBV7-9 - TGTGCCAGCAGCTCAGGGATTTCCACCGGGGAGCTGTTTTTT CASSSGISTGELFF
- TRBJ1-5 TRBV5-6 TRBD1 TGTGCCAGCAGCCGGGACAGAGATCAGCCCCAGCATTTT CASSRDRDQPQHF
- TRBJ2-7 TRBV5-1 - TGCGCCAGCAGCTTGGCAATGGGTTCTTACGAGCAGTACTTC CASSLAMGSYEQYF
- TRBJ1-3 TRBV2 - TGTGCCAGCAGTGAAATCGGGGTCCCTGGAAACACCATATATTTT CASSEIGVPGNTIYF
- TRBJ1-2 TRBV11-2 - TGTGCCAGCAGCTTAACGGAGGGCTATGGCTACACCTTC CASSLTEGYGYTF
- TRBJ1-3 TRBV28 - TGTGCCAGCAGTCAAAGCAGAAACTCTGGAAACACCATATATTTT CASSQSRNSGNTIYF
once TRBJ1-5 TRBV6-5 - TGTGCCAGCAGTAAGGGAAGCGGCAATCAGCCCCAGCATTTT CASSKGSGNQPQHF
- TRBJ2-6 TRBV5-1 TRBD1 TGCGCCAGCAGCCCGGAGACAGGGTCCTCTGGGGCCAACGTCCTGACTTTC CASSPETGSSGANVLTF
once TRBJ2-4 TRBV7-2 TRBD1 TGTGCCAGCAGCTTAAGGGCCAGGGGACAGATAGCCAAAAACATTCAGTACTTC CASSLRARGQIAKNIQYF
- TRBJ2-2 TRBV30 - TGTGCCTGGAGGGACACCAACACCGGGGAGCTGTTTTTT CAWRDTNTGELFF
- TRBJ1-3 TRBV11-2 - TGTGCCAGCAGCTTTTCGGAAGGCACTGGAAACACCATATATTTT CASSFSEGTGNTIYF
- TRBJ1-2 TRBV11-2 - TGTGCCAGCAGCTCCCGCGAGGACTCTAACTATGGCTACACCTTC CASSSREDSNYGYTF
- TRBJ2-3 TRBV10-3 - TGTGCCATCAGCAGGGGACGGGATACGCAGTATTTT CAISRGRDTQYF
- TRBJ1-3 TRBV5-4 - TGTGCCAGCAGCTTGGACCCGACCTCTGGAAACACCATATATTTT CASSLDPTSGNTIYF
- TRBJ1-6 TRBV7-9 - TGTGCCAGCAGCCGGCAACAGGGTTTGCCACCCCTCCACTTT CASSRQQGLPPLHF
- TRBJ1-1 TRBV4-1 - TGCGCCAGCAACAATGCGGGGTGGACGAACACTGAAGCTTTCTTT CASNNAGWTNTEAFF
- TRBJ2-3 TRBV10-1 - TGCGCCAGCAGTGACTCCTCCGCCACAGATACGCAGTATTTT CASSDSSATDTQYF
- TRBJ1-5 TRBV6-1 - TGTGCCAGCAGTGAAGGGCCCGGGGGTCAGGGGTTCTCGTTTGGCAATCAGCCCCAGCATTTT CASSEGPGGQGFSFGNQPQHF
- TRBJ1-2 TRBV19 - TGTGCCAGTAGTAGCGGACACATTACTAACTATGGCTACACCTTC CASSSGHITNYGYTF
- TRBJ1-2 TRBV12-1 - TGTGCCAGCAGCCCATGGGTAAGGTGCACCTTC CASSPWVRCTF
- TRBJ1-1 TRBV7-2 - TGTGCCAGCAGCTTAGCCGTGGGAGGCACTGAAGCTTTCTTT CASSLAVGGTEAFF
- TRBJ1-6 TRBV2 - TGTGCCAGCAGTGGAGGGACGCGCGAAGGGGGGTCACCCCTCCACTTT CASSGGTREGGSPLHF
once TRBJ2-5 TRBV19 TRBD2 TGTGCCAGTAGTGAGGTAGCGGGAGTAGAGACCCAGTACTTC CASSEVAGVETQYF
- TRBJ2-7 TRBV30 - TGTGCCTGGAGTAAAGTTGGGCCCTACGAGCAGTACTTC CAWSKVGPYEQYF
once TRBJ2-7 TRBV6-5 - TGTGCCAGCAGTTCCCGGGACCAAGGATCCTACGAGCAGTACTTC CASSSRDQGSYEQYF